The TCR beta chain under discussion was sequenced for a study of blood T cell repertoires in COVID-19. At the level of the study: Samples representing acute and convalescent COVID-19 were sourced from the United States, Italy and Spain.

Source study methods: Amplifying reference gene primers gave estimates of nucleated cell counts. Sequencing used immunoSEQ multiplex PCR; TCRdb keeps in-frame clones, though not all of them. V and J calls and clone size are as listed in that table; D and trimming were resolved from the DNA. Found here are roughly 200,000 clones, 70% to 85% of them singletons; the top ten hold over 6.5%. Germline values: CDR1 LNHNV, CDR2 YYDKDF (reference sequence). This CDR3 region has 16 residues. Trimming took 0 bases from V and 6 from J, leaving 15 bases between them. The receptor was derived from an elderly woman with COVID-19, enrolled during active disease. The chain employs TRBV15 and TRBJ1-5, with D possibly being TRBD1 (6 bases). The material sequenced was peripheral blood. In DNA form, the CDR3 reads TGTGCCACCAGCAGAGATACAGGGCAAGGAGGTCAGCCCCAGCATTTT. Translated: CATSRDTGQGGQPQHF.